This passage covers 25 T cell receptor beta chains from one sample sequenced in a study of Ad26.COV2.S vaccination and SARS-CoV-2 variants. Sequencing used immunoSEQ multiplex PCR; TCRdb keeps in-frame clones, though not all of them. The sample includes about 350,000 clones, less than 90% seen only once; the top ten take roughly 10%. Treatment: roughly 20 received Ad26.COV2.S at low or high dose, single or two shots; about 5 received placebo; per-sample allocation not given. At day 63 after the first vaccine or placebo injection, samples were drawn. The specimen was peripheral blood, collected in a trial of Ad26.COV2.S vaccine versus placebo. These receptors were taken from a person aged 18-60 years who received the Ad26.COV2.S COVID-19 vaccine or a placebo.

The J gene is TRBJ1-5, the V gene TRBV27; unclear D gene. The V gene's germline CDR1 is MNHEY and CDR2 SMNVEV (reference sequence). Trimming took 1 base from V and 2 from J, leaving 15 bases between them. This CDR3 has 17 amino acids. CDR3 DNA: TGTGCCAGCAGTTTATGGGCGGCAATGGGAGGCAATCAGCCCCAGCATTTT. It codes for CASSLWAAMGGNQPQHF.

This chain uses TRBV19 with TRBJ1-1; D possibly corresponds to TRBD1 (5 bases). Germline CDR1 and CDR2: LNHDA and SQIVND (reference sequence). This CDR3 has 16 amino acids. V lost 3 bases and J lost 1, with 15 bases in between. CDR3: CASSMAGGVGNTEAFF. CDR3 in DNA: TGTGCCAGTAGTATGGCGGGGGGGGTCGGGAACACTGAAGCTTTCTTT.

The rearrangement uses TRBV4-3 and TRBJ2-1, with a weak D call TRBD2 (6 bases). Germline-derived CDR1 and CDR2 are LGHNA and YSLEER. This CDR3 region has 16 residues. The V end lost 4 bases, the J end lost 0 bases, and 13 bases lay between the germline ends. DNA of the CDR3: TGCGCCAGCAGCCCCCGTAGCGGTCCCTCCTACAATGAGCAGTTCTTC. It is translated as CASSPRSGPSYNEQFF.

This chain joins TRBV19 and TRBJ2-1; 7 bases are a match to TRBD1. V lost 7 bases, J lost 0 bases, and 9 bases stayed unmatched. Germline V CDR1 and CDR2: LNHDA, SQIVND (reference sequence). The length of the CDR3 is 16 residues. The CDR3 here is CASTQQGTSSYNEQFF. CDR3 bases: TGTGCCAGTACCCAACAGGGGACAAGCTCCTACAATGAGCAGTTCTTC.

The gene calls are TRBV11-2 and TRBJ1-1, with a possible D match to TRBD1 (5 bases). V was shortened by 3 bases and J by 6 bases, with 29 bases between the two germline ends. The V gene's germline CDR1 is SGHAT and CDR2 FQNNGV. The CDR3 runs to 19 residues. CDR3 nucleotide sequence: TGTGCCAGCAGCTTTCTTTTCATCACGGAGGGACGGAGCCCCGCTGAAGCTTTCTTT. Amino acid sequence: CASSFLFITEGRSPAEAFF. The entire variable domain, with the rest obtained from reference TRBV11-2 and TRBJ1-1, is as follows: EAGVAQSPRYKIIEKRQSVAFWCNPISGHATLYWYQQILGQGPKLLIQFQNNGVVDDSQLPKDRFSAERLKGVDSTLKIQPAKLEDSAVYLCASSFLFITEGRSPAEAFFGQGTRLTVV.

This clone appeared a single time. The rearrangement uses TRBV10-3 and TRBJ2-7; the D call may be TRBD1 or TRBD2 (5 bases each). This CDR3 comprises 12 residues. The germline V and J ends were trimmed by 10 bases and 2 bases, with 12 bases remaining between them. Germline V gene data show CDR1 as ENHRY and CDR2 as SYGVKD. The CDR3 protein is CATRGSPYEQYF. The CDR3, as DNA: TGTGCCACCCGGGGCAGCCCCTACGAGCAGTACTTC.

This clone was seen a handful of times. The V gene is TRBV6-4, the J gene TRBJ2-5; D might be TRBD2 (5 bases). The CDR3 spans 14 residues. Trimming cost V 3 bases and J 1 base, with 9 bases left between them. Looked up from germline, CDR1 is MRHNA and CDR2 is SNTAGT. For the CDR3, the DNA is TGTGCCAGCAGTGAAACGGGAACCCAAGAGACCCAGTACTTC. This translates into CASSETGTQETQYF.

The chain links TRBV6-5 to TRBJ2-5, with 7 bases lining up with TRBD2. This CDR3 spans 16 amino acids. V was pared by 4 bases and J by 4 bases, with 12 bases of the junction left unmatched. Per the germline V gene, CDR1 is MNHEY and CDR2 is SVGAGI. The CDR3 sequence is CASSSAAGFRGETQYF. The CDR3 region has the DNA TGTGCCAGCAGTTCCGCAGCGGGGTTCCGGGGAGAGACCCAGTACTTC.

The J gene is TRBJ2-7, the V gene TRBV6-2 or TRBV6-3; 9 nucleotides match TRBD1. CDR3 length: 14 residues. CDR1 and CDR2 (germline): MNHEY, SVGEGT. The trim removed 4 bases at V and 2 bases at J, leaving 3 bases unmatched. The CDR3 here is CASSSGQGPYEQYF. The CDR3 nucleotides are TGTGCCAGCAGTTCGGGACAGGGACCCTACGAGCAGTACTTC.

V gene TRBV7-9 combines with J gene TRBJ2-5; TRBD2 matches at 9 bases. The V segment lost 5 bases and the J segment 5 bases; nucleotides outside the gene matches: 6. The V gene's germline CDR1 is SEHNR and CDR2 FQNEAQ (reference sequence). This CDR3 spans 14 amino acids. CDR3 amino acids: CASSEGLARETQYF. The CDR3, as DNA: TGTGCCAGCAGCGAAGGACTAGCGAGGGAGACCCAGTACTTC.

The chain joins TRBV5-6 to TRBJ2-7, with unresolved D. This CDR3 contains 15 residues. Deletions cut 2 bases from V and 2 bases from J, with 14 bases between. CDR1 and CDR2 (germline): SGHDT, YYEEEE. CDR3 DNA sequence: TGTGCCAGCAGCTTTTTCGGTAGCCCTACCTACGAGCAGTACTTC. Translated: CASSFFGSPTYEQYF. Full variable domain (remainder filled in from reference TRBV5-6 and TRBJ2-7): DAGVTQSPTHLIKTRGQQVTLRCSPKSGHDTVSWYQQALGQGPQFIFQYYEEEERQRGNFPDRFSGHQFPNYSSELNVNALLLGDSALYLCASSFFGSPTYEQYFGPGTRLTVT.

The V and J genes are TRBV4-3 and TRBJ1-6; maybe TRBD1 (6 bases). Germline V gene sequence: CDR1 LGHNA, CDR2 YSLEER. V gave up 1 base and J gave up 5 bases, with 12 bases separating them. The CDR3 is 16 residues long. CDR3 DNA: TGCGCCAGCAGCCAAGCAGACCGGGACAATAATTCACCCCTCCACTTT. As protein: CASSQADRDNNSPLHF.

This chain uses TRBV7-2 with TRBJ2-3; D is undetermined. Germline loops: CDR1 SGHTA, CDR2 FQGNSA. Trimming took 2 bases from V and 2 from J, leaving 11 bases between them. This CDR3 is built from 15 residues. The DNA of the CDR3 is TGTGCCAGCAGCTTAACCGGGCCCCACACAGATACGCAGTATTTT. It encodes CASSLTGPHTDTQYF.

This sequence joins TRBV6-2 or TRBV6-3 and TRBJ2-3, with 9 bases matching TRBD2. The V gene's germline CDR1 is MNHEY and CDR2 SVGEGT. The CDR3 length is 18 residues. J gave up 0 bases and V 0 bases, and 7 bases lay outside the gene matches. CDR3 amino acids: CASSYSEELAGSTDTQYF. In DNA, the CDR3 is TGTGCCAGCAGTTACTCGGAAGAACTAGCGGGTAGCACAGATACGCAGTATTTT.

V usage is TRBV14 and J usage is TRBJ2-7; D might be TRBD1 (6 bases). Germline V lookup: CDR1 SGHDN, CDR2 FVKESK. V lost 4 bases, J lost 12 bases, and 13 bases lay in between. This CDR3 region has 11 residues. DNA of the CDR3: TGTGCCAGCAGCCCAGGGGCGATTACGTACTTC. This encodes CASSPGAITYF.

The rearrangement uses TRBV28 and TRBJ2-2; D remains ambiguous. Germline V gives CDR1 MDHEN, CDR2 SYDVKM. CDR3 size: 15 residues. The germline V and J ends were trimmed by 3 bases and 7 bases, with 15 bases remaining between them. CDR3 in amino acids: CASSFASRVGGELFF. CDR3 in DNA: TGTGCCAGCAGTTTCGCGTCTCGGGTAGGCGGGGAGCTGTTTTTT.

The CDR3 protein is CASSFVPHQGAEAFF. Here the CDR3 DNA reads TGTGCCAGCAGCTTTGTACCCCACCAGGGCGCTGAAGCTTTCTTT. The chain combines TRBV11-2 with TRBJ1-1; tentatively, D is TRBD1 (5 bases). Germline V CDR1 and CDR2: SGHAT, FQNNGV. The CDR3 has 15 amino acids. The ends were cut back, 3 bases at V and 6 bases at J, with 17 bases in the middle.

Worth noting for this clone: Given a much more abundant clone one base away, this may be a read error. The same CDR3 also results from other DNA sequences found in this sample. This chain connects TRBV19 to TRBJ1-5, with TRBD1 as a possible D gene (5 bases). Germline V gives CDR1 LNHDA, CDR2 SQIVND (reference sequence). There are 14 residues in the CDR3. Trimming stripped 3 bases from V and 1 base from J, with 7 bases between. The CDR3 DNA sequence: TGTGCCAGTAGTATTTGGGACAGCAATCAGCCCCAGCATTTT. Translating gives CASSIWDSNQPQHF.

CDR3 amino acids: CASSIHGYEQYF. The DNA for the CDR3 is TGTGCCAGTAGTATCCACGGGTACGAGCAGTACTTC. The chain is built from TRBV19 and TRBJ2-7; D ambiguous. Germline CDR1 reads LNHDA; CDR2 reads SQIVND (reference sequence). CDR3 size: 12 residues. The V gene lost 3 bases and the J gene lost 4 bases, with 7 bases spanning the gap.

The chain carries TRBV27 and TRBJ1-1; 7 nucleotides line up with TRBD1. V gave up 5 bases and J gave up 5 bases; unmatched junction bases: 8. This CDR3 has 14 amino acids. CDR1 is MNHEY, CDR2 SMNVEV, per germline (reference sequence). CDR3 residues: CASSPGGRRTEAFF. In nucleotides, the CDR3 is TGTGCCAGCAGTCCAGGGGGGCGGAGGACTGAAGCTTTCTTT.

The rearrangement joins TRBV6-7 to TRBJ2-7, with D perhaps given as TRBD1 or TRBD2 (5 bases each). TRBV6-7 is an ORF; its function is uncertain. The CDR3 is 17 residues long. Trimming stripped 2 bases from V and 3 bases from J, with 20 bases between. CDR3 coding DNA: TGTGCCAGCAGTTACCGGAACGGACTGCCTGGACACTACGAGCAGTACTTC. It is translated as CASSYRNGLPGHYEQYF.

This chain joins TRBV24-1 and TRBJ2-5; D remains ambiguous. This CDR3 has 15 amino acids. Germline CDR1 KGHDR, CDR2 SFDVKD. Trimming shortened V by 7 bases and J by 5 bases, and 19 bases separated the two germline ends. Here the CDR3 DNA reads TGTGCCACCAGAGCTTCGGGCAGTCGAGGCGAGACCCAGTACTTC. This encodes CATRASGSRGETQYF.

CDR3 bases: TGTGCCAGCAGCGTAGGGGCAGGGGTCCAAGAGACCCAGTACTTC. Translated: CASSVGAGVQETQYF. The V call is TRBV9, the J call TRBJ2-5; D possibly corresponds to TRBD1 (6 bases). Trimming took 0 bases from V and 1 from J, leaving 10 bases between them. The length of the CDR3 is 15 residues. Germline values: CDR1 SGDLS, CDR2 YYNGEE. Variable domain in full (rest from reference TRBV9 and TRBJ2-5): DSGVTQTPKHLITATGQRVTLRCSPRSGDLSVYWYQQSLDQGLQFLIQYYNGEERAKGNILERFSAQQFPDLHSELNLSSLELGDSALYFCASSVGAGVQETQYFGPGTRLLVL.

The V call is TRBV5-4, the J call TRBJ1-4; D unclear. The ends were cut back, 6 bases at V and 4 bases at J, with 10 bases in the middle. Germline V gene lookup returns CDR1 SGHNT and CDR2 YYREEE (reference sequence). The CDR3 length is 13 residues. The CDR3 region has the DNA TGTGCCAGCACCGTCCGGGGTAATGAAAAACTGTTTTTT. Protein sequence: CASTVRGNEKLFF.

This clone showed up just once. V is TRBV7-9 and J is TRBJ2-2; 9 nucleotides match TRBD2. J lost 5 bases, V lost 4 bases, and 5 bases had no gene match. Germline V gene data show CDR1 as SEHNR and CDR2 as FQNEAQ (reference sequence). CDR3 length: 15 residues. CDR3 DNA sequence: TGTGCCAGCAGCTCTAGCGGGGAGGGGACCGGGGAGCTGTTTTTT. It encodes CASSSSGEGTGELFF.